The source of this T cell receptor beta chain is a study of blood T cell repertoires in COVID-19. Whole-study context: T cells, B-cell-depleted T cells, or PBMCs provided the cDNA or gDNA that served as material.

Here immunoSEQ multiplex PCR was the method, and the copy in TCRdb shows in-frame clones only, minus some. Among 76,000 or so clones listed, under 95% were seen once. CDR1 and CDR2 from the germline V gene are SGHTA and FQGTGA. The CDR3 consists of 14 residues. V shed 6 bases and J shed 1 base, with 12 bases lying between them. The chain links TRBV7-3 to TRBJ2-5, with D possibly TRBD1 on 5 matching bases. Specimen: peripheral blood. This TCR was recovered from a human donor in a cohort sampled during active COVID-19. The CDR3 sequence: CASSLRGSQETQYF. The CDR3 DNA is TGTGCCAGCAGTCTAAGGGGCAGCCAAGAGACCCAGTACTTC.